Described below is a single TCR beta chain sequence and its context. The target antigen is unknown. CDR1 LNHDA and CDR2 SQIVND come from the germline V gene (reference sequence). The germline V and J ends were trimmed by 4 bases and 5 bases, with 5 bases remaining between them. The CDR3 totals 11 residues. Produced via immunoSEQ multiplex PCR; TCRdb's table is partial and in-frame only. The table records approximately 90,000 clones, over 90% of them present only once. This sample was taken from a study of PD-1 blockade in classical Hodgkin lymphoma. Study background: Nivolumab 3 mg/kg was given intravenously every 2 weeks. Study observations and caveats: Some patients began nivolumab under 1 year after ASCT. These patients were excluded from later analyses. Differences between repertoires have undefined causes, possibly disease activity or prior therapy.

Brentuximab vedotin exposure varied, and every patient relapsed after autologous stem cell transplantation. The source of this sequence is a human donor with classical Hodgkin lymphoma. This rearrangement joins TRBV19 to TRBJ1-1; D remains unclear. The sequences come from peripheral blood mononuclear cells (PBMCs), collected before the second cycle of nivolumab. The DNA of the CDR3 is TGTGCCAGTAGTACGGAAACTGAAGCTTTCTTT. It is translated as CASSTETEAFF. Together with reference TRBV19 and TRBJ1-1, the CDR3 gives the full variable domain: DGGITQSPKYLFRKEGQNVTLSCEQNLNHDAMYWYRQDPGQGLRLIYYSQIVNDFQKGDIAEGYSVSREKKESFPLTVTSAQKNPTAFYLCASSTETEAFFGQGTRLTVV.